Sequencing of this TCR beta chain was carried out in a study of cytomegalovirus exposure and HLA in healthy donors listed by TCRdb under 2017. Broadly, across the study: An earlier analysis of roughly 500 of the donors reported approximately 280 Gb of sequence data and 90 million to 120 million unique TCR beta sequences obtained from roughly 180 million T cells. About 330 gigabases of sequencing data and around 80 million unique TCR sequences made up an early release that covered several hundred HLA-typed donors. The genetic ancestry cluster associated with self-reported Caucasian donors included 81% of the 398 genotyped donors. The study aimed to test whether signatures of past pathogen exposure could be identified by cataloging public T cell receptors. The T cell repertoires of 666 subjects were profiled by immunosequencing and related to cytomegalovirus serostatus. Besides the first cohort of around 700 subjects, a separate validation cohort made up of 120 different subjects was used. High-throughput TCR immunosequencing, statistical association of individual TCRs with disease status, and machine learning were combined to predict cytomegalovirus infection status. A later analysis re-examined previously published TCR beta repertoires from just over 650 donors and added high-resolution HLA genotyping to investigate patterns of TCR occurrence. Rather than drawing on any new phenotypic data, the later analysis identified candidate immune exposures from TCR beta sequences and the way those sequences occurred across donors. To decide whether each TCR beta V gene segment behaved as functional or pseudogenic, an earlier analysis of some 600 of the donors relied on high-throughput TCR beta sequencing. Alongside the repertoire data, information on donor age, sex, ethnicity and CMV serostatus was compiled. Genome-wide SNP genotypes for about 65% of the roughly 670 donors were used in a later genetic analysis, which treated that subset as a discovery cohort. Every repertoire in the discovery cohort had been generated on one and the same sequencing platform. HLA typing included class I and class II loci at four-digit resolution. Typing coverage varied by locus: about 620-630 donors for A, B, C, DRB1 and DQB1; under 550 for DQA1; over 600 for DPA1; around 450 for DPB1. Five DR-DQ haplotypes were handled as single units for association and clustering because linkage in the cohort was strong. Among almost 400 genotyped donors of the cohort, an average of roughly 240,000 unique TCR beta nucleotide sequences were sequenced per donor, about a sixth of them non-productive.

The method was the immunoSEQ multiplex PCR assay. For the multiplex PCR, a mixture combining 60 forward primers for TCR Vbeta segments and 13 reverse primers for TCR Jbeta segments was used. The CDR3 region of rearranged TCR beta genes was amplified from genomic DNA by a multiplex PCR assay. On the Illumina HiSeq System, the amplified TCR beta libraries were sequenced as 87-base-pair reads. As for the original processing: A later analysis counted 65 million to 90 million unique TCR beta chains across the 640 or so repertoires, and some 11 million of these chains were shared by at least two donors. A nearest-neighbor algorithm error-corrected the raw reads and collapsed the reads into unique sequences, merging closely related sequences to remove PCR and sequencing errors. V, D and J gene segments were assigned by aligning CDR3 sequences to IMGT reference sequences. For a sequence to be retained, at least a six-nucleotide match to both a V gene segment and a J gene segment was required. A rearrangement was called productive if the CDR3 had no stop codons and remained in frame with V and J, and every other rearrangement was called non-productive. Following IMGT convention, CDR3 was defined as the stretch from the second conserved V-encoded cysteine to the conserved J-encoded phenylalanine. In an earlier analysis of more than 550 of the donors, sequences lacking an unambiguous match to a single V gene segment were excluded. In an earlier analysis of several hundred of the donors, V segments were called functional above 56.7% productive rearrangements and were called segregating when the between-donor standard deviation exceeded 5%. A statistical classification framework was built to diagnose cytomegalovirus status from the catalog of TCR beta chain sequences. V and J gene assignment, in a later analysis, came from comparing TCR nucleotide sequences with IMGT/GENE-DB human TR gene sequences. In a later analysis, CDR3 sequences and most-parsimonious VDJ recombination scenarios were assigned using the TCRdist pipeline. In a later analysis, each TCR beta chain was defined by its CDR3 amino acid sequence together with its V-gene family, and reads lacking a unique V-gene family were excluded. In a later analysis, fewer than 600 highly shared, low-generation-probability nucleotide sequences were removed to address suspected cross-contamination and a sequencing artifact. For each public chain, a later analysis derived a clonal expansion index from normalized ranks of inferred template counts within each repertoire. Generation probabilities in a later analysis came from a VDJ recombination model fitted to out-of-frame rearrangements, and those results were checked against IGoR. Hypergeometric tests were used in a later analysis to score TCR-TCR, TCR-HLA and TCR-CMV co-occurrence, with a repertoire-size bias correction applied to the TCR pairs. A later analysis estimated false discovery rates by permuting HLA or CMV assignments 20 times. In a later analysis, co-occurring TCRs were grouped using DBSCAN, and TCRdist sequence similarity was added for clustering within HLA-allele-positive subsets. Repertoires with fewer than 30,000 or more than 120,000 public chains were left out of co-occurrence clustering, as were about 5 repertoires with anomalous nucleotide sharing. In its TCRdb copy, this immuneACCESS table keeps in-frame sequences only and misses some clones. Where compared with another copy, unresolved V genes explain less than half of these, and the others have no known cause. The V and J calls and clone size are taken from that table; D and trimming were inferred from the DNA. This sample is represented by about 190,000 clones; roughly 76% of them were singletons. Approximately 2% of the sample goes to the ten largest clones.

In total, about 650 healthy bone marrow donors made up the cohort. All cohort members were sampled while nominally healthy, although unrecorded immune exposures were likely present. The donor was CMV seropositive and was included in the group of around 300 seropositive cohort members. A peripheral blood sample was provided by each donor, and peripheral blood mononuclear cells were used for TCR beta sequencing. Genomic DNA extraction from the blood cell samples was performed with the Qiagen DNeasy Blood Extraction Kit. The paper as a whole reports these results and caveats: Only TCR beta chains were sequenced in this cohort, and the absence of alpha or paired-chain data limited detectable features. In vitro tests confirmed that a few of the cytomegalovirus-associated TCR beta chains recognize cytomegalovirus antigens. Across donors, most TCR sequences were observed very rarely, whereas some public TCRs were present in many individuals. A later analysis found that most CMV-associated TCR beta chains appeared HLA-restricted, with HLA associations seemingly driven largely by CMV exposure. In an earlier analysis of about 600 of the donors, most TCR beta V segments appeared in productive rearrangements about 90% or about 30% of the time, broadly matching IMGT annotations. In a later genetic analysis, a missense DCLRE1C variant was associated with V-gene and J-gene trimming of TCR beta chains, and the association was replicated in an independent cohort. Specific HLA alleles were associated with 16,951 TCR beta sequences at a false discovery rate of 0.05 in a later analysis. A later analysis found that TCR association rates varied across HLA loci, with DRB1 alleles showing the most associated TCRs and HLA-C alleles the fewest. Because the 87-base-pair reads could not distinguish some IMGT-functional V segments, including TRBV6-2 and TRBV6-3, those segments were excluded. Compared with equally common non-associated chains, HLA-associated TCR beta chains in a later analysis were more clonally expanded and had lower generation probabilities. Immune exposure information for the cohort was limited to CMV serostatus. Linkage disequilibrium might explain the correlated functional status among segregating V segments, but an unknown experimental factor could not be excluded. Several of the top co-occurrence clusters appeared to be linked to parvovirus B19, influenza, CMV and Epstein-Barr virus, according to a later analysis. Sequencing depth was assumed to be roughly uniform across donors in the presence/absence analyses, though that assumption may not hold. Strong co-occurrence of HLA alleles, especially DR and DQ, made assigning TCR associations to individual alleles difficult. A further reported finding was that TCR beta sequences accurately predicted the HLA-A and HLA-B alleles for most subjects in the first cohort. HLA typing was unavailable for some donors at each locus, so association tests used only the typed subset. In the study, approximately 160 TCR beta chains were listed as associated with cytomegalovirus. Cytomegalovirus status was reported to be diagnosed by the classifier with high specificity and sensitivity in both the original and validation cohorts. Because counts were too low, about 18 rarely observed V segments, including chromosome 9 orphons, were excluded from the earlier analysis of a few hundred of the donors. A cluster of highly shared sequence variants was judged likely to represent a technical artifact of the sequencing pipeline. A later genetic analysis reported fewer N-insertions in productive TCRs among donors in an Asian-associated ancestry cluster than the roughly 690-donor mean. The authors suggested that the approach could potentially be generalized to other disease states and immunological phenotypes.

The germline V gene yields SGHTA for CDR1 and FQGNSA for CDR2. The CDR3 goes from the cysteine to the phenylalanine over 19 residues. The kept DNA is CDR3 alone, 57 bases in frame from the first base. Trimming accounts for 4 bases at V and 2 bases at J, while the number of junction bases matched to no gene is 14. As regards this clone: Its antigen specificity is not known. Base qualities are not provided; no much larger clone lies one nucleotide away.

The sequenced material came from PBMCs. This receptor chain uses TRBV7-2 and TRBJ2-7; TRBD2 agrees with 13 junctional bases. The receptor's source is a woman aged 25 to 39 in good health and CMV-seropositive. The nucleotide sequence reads TGTGCCAGCAGCTACCGGACTAGCGGGAGCTTAGAGAACCCCTACGAGCAGTACTTC. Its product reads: CASSYRTSGSLENPYEQYF. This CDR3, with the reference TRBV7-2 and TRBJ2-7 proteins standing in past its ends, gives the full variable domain GAGVSQSPSNKVTEKGKDVELRCDPISGHTALYWYRQSLGQGLEFLIYFQGNSAPDKSGLPSDRFSAERTGGSVSTLTIQRTQQEDSAVYLCASSYRTSGSLENPYEQYFGPGTRLTVT.